The 29 T cell receptor beta chains presented below share a single source sample, sequenced in a study of T-cell reconstitution after alpha-beta-depleted transplantation in children. Researchers prepared the TCRbeta library using unique molecular identifiers, the study reports. From the PCR reads, TCRdb called clonotypes with MiXCR, one entry per CDR3 protein. Of about 150,000 distinct CDR3 sequences in the sample, over 8.5% were seen once. The source material was PBMCs, sampled before TCRalphabeta/CD19-depleted stem cell transplant. These receptors originate from a boy aged 2 to 10 with acute myeloid leukemia, due to receive a stem cell transplant.

Note on this clonotype: Being one base from a much bigger clone, this may be a read error. This sequence joins TRBV20-1 and TRBJ1-5; 7 nucleotides align to TRBD1. Germline trimming cut 6 bases from V and 5 bases from J; bases unmatched to any gene: 10. CDR1 DFQATT and CDR2 SNEGSKA come from the germline V gene (reference sequence). This CDR3 comprises 14 residues. The CDR3 region is CSANRQGGDQPQHF. DNA for the CDR3: TGCAGTGCGAACCGACAGGGCGGAGATCAGCCCCAGCATTTT.

The V and J genes are TRBV4-2 and TRBJ1-5; 7 nucleotides line up with TRBD1. CDR3 length equals 15 residues. The germline CDR1 and CDR2 sequences are LGHNA and YNFKEQ. V shed 4 bases and J 6 bases; nucleotides not matched to a gene: 9. This CDR3 reads CASSRGTDSFQPQHF. The CDR3 DNA reads TGTGCCAGCAGCCGGGGGACAGACTCTTTTCAGCCCCAGCATTTT.

CDR3 amino acids: CASSDPTQGTDTQYF. The CDR3 nucleotides are TGTGCCAGCAGCGACCCAACGCAGGGCACAGATACGCAGTATTTT. The rearrangement links TRBV6-1 to TRBJ2-3; D is uncertain. Germline lookup yields CDR1 MNHNS and CDR2 SASEGT. The CDR3 covers 15 residues. Trimming removed 6 bases from V and 1 base from J, with 14 bases in between.

This clonotype has ten or more counts. V usage is TRBV7-9 and J usage is TRBJ1-3; D perhaps matches TRBD1 (5 bases). This CDR3 comprises 14 residues. The germline V and J ends were trimmed by 5 bases and 6 bases, with 14 bases remaining between them. Looked up from germline, CDR1 is SEHNR and CDR2 is FQNEAQ (reference sequence). Here the CDR3 DNA reads TGTGCCAGCAGCCTATCAGGGTGGGAAAACACCATATATTTT. It is translated as CASSLSGWENTIYF.

This clonotype occurred many times. The chain carries TRBV5-6 and TRBJ2-5; D remains ambiguous. With 4 bases removed from V and 1 base from J, the gap between germline ends came to 5 bases. This CDR3 spans 12 amino acids. CDR1 SGHDT and CDR2 YYEEEE come from the germline V gene. CDR3 in DNA: TGTGCCAGCAGCGGTCTCCAAGAGACCCAGTACTTC. Protein: CASSGLQETQYF.

The chain carries TRBV20-1 and TRBJ1-2; no clear D gene. The CDR3 has 11 residues. Germline V CDR1 and CDR2: DFQATT, SNEGSKA (reference sequence). V lost 3 bases to trimming and J lost 7 bases, with 9 bases between them. CDR3 DNA: TGCAGTGCTAGGGCAGCGGCTGGCTACACCTTC. It yields the protein CSARAAAGYTF.

This clonotype was recorded many times. The rearrangement links TRBV5-4 to TRBJ2-5, with TRBD2 matching 8 bases. Germline loops: CDR1 SGHNT, CDR2 YYREEE (reference sequence). The CDR3 runs to 15 residues. V shed 2 bases and J 5 bases; nucleotides not matched to a gene: 8. The CDR3 DNA follows: TGTGCCAGCAGCTTCGGGGGGGCCGTTTCGGAGACCCAGTACTTC. Translation: CASSFGGAVSETQYF. Complete variable domain (other parts from reference TRBV5-4 and TRBJ2-5): ETGVTQSPTHLIKTRGQQVTLRCSSQSGHNTVSWYQQALGQGPQFIFQYYREEENGRGNFPPRFSGLQFPNYSSELNVNALELDDSALYLCASSFGGAVSETQYFGPGTRLLVL.

This clonotype was seen repeatedly, ten times or more. The chain joins TRBV10-3 to TRBJ2-6, with TRBD2 matching 7 bases. This CDR3 contains 18 residues. Germline V gene lookup returns CDR1 ENHRY and CDR2 SYGVKD. Germline trimming cut 8 bases from V and 3 bases from J; bases unmatched to any gene: 16. The DNA for the CDR3 is TGTGCCATCTCGAGAGGACTAGGCACAGTGAGTGGGGCCAACGTCCTGACTTTC. This sequence encodes CAISRGLGTVSGANVLTF.

Many counts were recorded for this clonotype. The rearrangement joins TRBV2 to TRBJ1-6; 9 bases line up with TRBD1. This CDR3 is built from 14 residues. CDR1 and CDR2 from the germline V gene are SNHLY and FYNNEI. The ends lost 5 bases at V and 10 bases at J; junction bases unmatched: 6. CDR3 in DNA: TGTGCCAGCAGTTGGGACAGGGTTGGCTCACCCCTCCACTTT. Amino acids: CASSWDRVGSPLHF.

The table lists this clonotype with many counts. The V and J genes are TRBV12-3 or TRBV12-4 and TRBJ2-5, with D possibly matching TRBD2 (5 bases). The length of the CDR3 is 13 residues. The V end lost 4 bases, the J end lost 5 bases, and 11 bases lay between the germline ends. CDR3 DNA: TGTGCCAGCAGTTCCTTCCGCGGGGAGACCCAGTACTTC. Its translation is CASSSFRGETQYF.

The chain links TRBV2 to TRBJ1-1; D is perhaps TRBD1 (6 bases). Germline V lookup: CDR1 SNHLY, CDR2 FYNNEI. Trimming took 6 bases from V and 4 from J, leaving 15 bases between them. The CDR3 extends over 14 amino acids. The CDR3 bases are TGTGCCAGCAGGGAGGACAGCTTGATCACTGAAGCTTTCTTT. It specifies CASREDSLITEAFF. Variable domain in full (rest from reference TRBV2 and TRBJ1-1): EPEVTQTPSHQVTQMGQEVILRCVPISNHLYFYWYRQILGQKVEFLVSFYNNEISEKSEIFDDQFSVERPDGSNFTLKIRSTKLEDSAMYFCASREDSLITEAFFGQGTRLTVV.

In its sample, this clonotype was seen many times. The gene calls are TRBV12-3 or TRBV12-4 and TRBJ2-7; TRBD1 matches at 9 bases. The V gene end was trimmed by 3 bases and the J gene end by 3 bases; junction bases not matched to a gene: 6. This CDR3 contains 15 residues. The CDR3 nucleotides read TGTGCCAGCAGTTTCCCCGACAGGGGGGACTACGAGCAGTACTTC. Its translation: CASSFPDRGDYEQYF.

This clonotype was counted at least ten times. J is TRBJ2-3 and V is TRBV4-2; 12 bases fit TRBD2. J was trimmed by 2 bases and V by 3 bases; bases with no gene match: 6. Germline V gene sequence: CDR1 LGHNA, CDR2 YNFKEQ. The CDR3 is 17 amino acids. The CDR3 sequence is CASSHGGTSGPTDTQYF. CDR3 nucleotide sequence: TGTGCCAGCAGCCACGGGGGGACTAGCGGGCCCACAGATACGCAGTATTTT.

This clonotype has ten or more counts. The chain couples TRBV20-1 to TRBJ2-1; D perhaps matches TRBD2 (6 bases). This CDR3 contains 14 residues. Trimming pared 1 base from V and 5 bases from J, leaving 12 bases between. Germline CDR1 and CDR2: DFQATT and SNEGSKA (reference sequence). The CDR3: CSARVGGADNEQFF. CDR3 nucleotides: TGCAGTGCTAGAGTGGGGGGAGCGGACAATGAGCAGTTCTTC.

The sample holds many counts of this clonotype. The chain combines TRBV7-2 with TRBJ1-1; possibly TRBD1 for D (6 bases). The germline V gene has CDR1 SGHTA and CDR2 FQGNSA. Trimming took 4 bases from V and 0 from J, leaving 18 bases between them. This CDR3 region has 17 residues. CDR3 in amino acids: CASSSTDSHKLNTEAFF. DNA of the CDR3: TGTGCCAGCAGCTCTACGGACAGCCACAAGCTGAACACTGAAGCTTTCTTT.

This clonotype was seen repeatedly, ten times or more. The J gene is TRBJ2-5, the V gene TRBV5-1; 10 bases match TRBD1. The CDR3 is 15 amino acids. Germline V gene data show CDR1 as SGHRS and CDR2 as YFSETQ. V lost 4 bases, J lost 3 bases, and 6 bases stayed unmatched. The chain's CDR3 is CASSTAGTGEETQYF. CDR3 nucleotide sequence: TGCGCCAGCAGCACCGCCGGGACAGGGGAAGAGACCCAGTACTTC.

The rearrangement links TRBV13 to TRBJ1-1, with D perhaps TRBD1 (6 bases). Germline CDR1 is PRHDT and CDR2 is FYEKMQ (reference sequence). This CDR3 spans 16 amino acids. V lost 5 bases and J 5 bases, leaving 21 bases between the germline ends. The CDR3 loop is CASSLYWGQGGTEAFF. CDR3 bases: TGTGCCAGCAGCCTATATTGGGGGCAGGGAGGGACTGAAGCTTTCTTT.

This clonotype was seen at least ten times. The chain couples TRBV5-1 to TRBJ2-3, with a possible D match to TRBD1 (6 bases). CDR3 length: 15 amino acids. From germline, CDR1 is SGHRS and CDR2 YFSETQ. V dropped 0 bases and J dropped 1 base, with 9 bases sitting between them. CDR3 amino acids: CASSLGRGGTDTQYF. CDR3 in DNA: TGCGCCAGCAGCTTGGGCAGGGGTGGCACAGATACGCAGTATTTT.

This clonotype was detected many times. The chain joins TRBV4-1 to TRBJ2-3; D gene ambiguous. The CDR3 runs 19 residues. V dropped 3 bases and J dropped 0 bases, with 22 bases sitting between them. CDR1 is MGHRA, CDR2 YSYEKL, per germline. Here the CDR3 DNA reads TGCGCCAGCAGCCACGGTTTGGCCAGGCGAACCACTAGCACAGATACGCAGTATTTT. Amino acid sequence: CASSHGLARRTTSTDTQYF.

This clonotype occurred many times. The V gene is TRBV5-1, the J gene TRBJ1-2, with D possibly TRBD1 on 5 matching bases. Germline V lookup: CDR1 SGHRS, CDR2 YFSETQ. This CDR3 contains 12 residues. The V and J ends lost 2 bases and 4 bases respectively, with 6 bases between them. CDR3 nucleotide sequence: TGCGCCAGCAGCTTCGACAGCTATGGCTACACCTTC. Translation: CASSFDSYGYTF.

There are many counts of this clonotype. This chain links TRBV7-2 with TRBJ2-7, with a weak D call TRBD1 (6 bases). This CDR3 has 14 residues. Germline lookup yields CDR1 SGHTA and CDR2 FQGNSA. V lost 4 bases, J lost 2 bases, and 12 bases lay in between. The CDR3 nucleotides read TGTGCCAGCAGCTACGCCCCAGGGGCCTACGAGCAGTACTTC. As protein: CASSYAPGAYEQYF. Full variable domain (rest looked up from reference TRBV7-2 and TRBJ2-7): GAGVSQSPSNKVTEKGKDVELRCDPISGHTALYWYRQSLGQGLEFLIYFQGNSAPDKSGLPSDRFSAERTGGSVSTLTIQRTQQEDSAVYLCASSYAPGAYEQYFGPGTRLTVT.

This clonotype was detected many times. This chain links TRBV9 with TRBJ2-5; TRBD2 matches 9 bases. The CDR3 loop spans 14 amino acids. The germline CDR1 and CDR2 sequences are SGDLS and YYNGEE. V lost 5 bases, J lost 4 bases, and 6 bases stayed unmatched. In nucleotides, the CDR3 is TGTGCCAGCAGTGCAGCGGGGGGCCTAGAGACCCAGTACTTC. Translating it yields CASSAAGGLETQYF. Full variable domain (outside the CDR3, taken from reference TRBV9 and TRBJ2-5): DSGVTQTPKHLITATGQRVTLRCSPRSGDLSVYWYQQSLDQGLQFLIQYYNGEERAKGNILERFSAQQFPDLHSELNLSSLELGDSALYFCASSAAGGLETQYFGPGTRLLVL.

In this sample, this clonotype turned up many times. The CDR3 protein is CASSYRQGPIQETQYF. Here the CDR3 DNA reads TGTGCCAGCAGTTACAGGCAGGGTCCTATCCAAGAGACCCAGTACTTC. The V and J genes are TRBV6-5 and TRBJ2-5; D is perhaps TRBD1 (5 bases). This CDR3 has 16 amino acids. Germline V gene sequence: CDR1 MNHEY, CDR2 SVGAGI. V lost 2 bases and J 1 base, leaving 14 bases between the germline ends.

This clonotype occurred many times. The rearrangement joins TRBV27 to TRBJ2-3; TRBD2 agrees at 7 bases. J was trimmed by 2 bases and V by 7 bases; bases with no gene match: 9. Germline V lookup: CDR1 MNHEY, CDR2 SMNVEV (reference sequence). This CDR3 has 15 amino acids. In nucleotides, the CDR3 is TGTGCCAGCACCATGGGGCTAGCGGTCACAGATACGCAGTATTTT. Amino acid sequence: CASTMGLAVTDTQYF.

The sample holds many counts of this clonotype. V is TRBV28 and J is TRBJ2-7; D not certain. V was trimmed by 6 bases and J by 2 bases, leaving 14 bases between them. Germline V CDR1 and CDR2: MDHEN, SYDVKM. CDR3 size: 14 residues. The CDR3, as DNA: TGTGCCAGCAGCCCCCCGGACGGACCCTACGAGCAGTACTTC. This sequence encodes CASSPPDGPYEQYF.

This clonotype came up many times. The chain carries TRBV5-1 and TRBJ2-2, with TRBD1 as a possible D gene (5 bases). This CDR3 spans 16 amino acids. Trimming cost V 1 base and J 4 bases, with 14 bases left between them. Germline assignment: CDR1 SGHRS and CDR2 YFSETQ. This chain's CDR3 is CASSLRQGGFTGELFF. DNA of the CDR3: TGCGCCAGCAGCTTGAGGCAGGGTGGATTCACCGGGGAGCTGTTTTTT. Full variable domain (missing parts from reference TRBV5-1 and TRBJ2-2): KAGVTQTPRYLIKTRGQQVTLSCSPISGHRSVSWYQQTPGQGLQFLFEYFSETQRNKGNFPGRFSGRQFSNSRSEMNVSTLELGDSALYLCASSLRQGGFTGELFFGEGSRLTVL.

This clonotype was seen at least ten times. The gene calls are TRBV29-1 and TRBJ1-1; D is unresolved. Germline V CDR1 and CDR2: SQVTM, ANQGSEA. This CDR3 is built from 13 residues. The V end lost 2 bases, the J end lost 0 bases, and 7 bases lay between the germline ends. CDR3 nucleotide sequence: TGCAGCGTTGAAATTCCTGTGAACACTGAAGCTTTCTTT. As protein: CSVEIPVNTEAFF.

The chain uses TRBV20-1 and TRBJ2-5, with TRBD2 identical over 13 bases. The V gene end was trimmed by 0 bases and the J gene end by 2 bases; junction bases not matched to a gene: 9. Germline CDR1 is DFQATT and CDR2 is SNEGSKA (reference sequence). This CDR3 contains 18 residues. As DNA, the CDR3 is TGCAGTGCTAGAGATCCCCTCGGACTAGCGGGAGTACAAGAGACCCAGTACTTC. Encoded protein: CSARDPLGLAGVQETQYF.

This clonotype was picked up many times. This rearrangement joins TRBV5-1 to TRBJ1-4, with 9 bases aligning to TRBD1. Germline lookup yields CDR1 SGHRS and CDR2 YFSETQ. V shed 3 bases and J 8 bases; nucleotides not matched to a gene: 8. This CDR3 region has 15 residues. The CDR3 coding sequence is TGCGCCAGCAGCTCCGACAGGGGGGTGAGCGAAAAACTGTTTTTT. Encoded protein: CASSSDRGVSEKLFF.